This T cell receptor (beta chain) is from a study of blood T cell repertoires in COVID-19. Study summary: Acute and convalescent COVID-19 samples came from the United States, Italy and Spain. From T cells, B-cell-depleted T cells, or PBMCs came the material, which was cDNA or gDNA.

In the original processing: The assay estimated nucleated cells by amplifying reference gene primers. Generated by immunoSEQ multiplex PCR, the TCRdb table keeps only in-frame clones and is missing some. The V and J calls and clone size were taken over from that table, and D and trimming were inferred from the DNA. Of around 60,000 clones in the sample, around 90% were seen once. Germline values: CDR1 SEHNR, CDR2 FQNEAQ (reference sequence). V was pared by 4 bases and J by 7 bases, with 14 bases between. The CDR3 runs 15 residues. The chain joins TRBV7-9 to TRBJ1-6, with D unclear. The source material was peripheral blood. This clonotype originated in a man aged 45-65 years with active COVID-19. CDR3 sequence reads: CASSSPLVRNSPLHF. The DNA of the CDR3 is TGTGCCAGCAGCTCCCCCCTAGTTAGAAATTCACCCCTCCACTTT.